Sequencing of this T cell receptor (beta chain) was carried out in a study of OX40 agonist ivuxolimab in advanced cancers. This CDR3 has 15 residues. Germline assignment: CDR1 SNHLY and CDR2 FYNNEI. Trimming cost V 1 base and J 10 bases; bases outside gene matches: 5. The method was immunoSEQ multiplex PCR; TCRdb's version includes in-frame clones alone and lacks a portion of them. This sample carries about 61,000 clones, around 83% of them seen once, and the ten largest clones take about 1.2%. The specimen was CD4+ or CD8+ T cells sorted from blood, collected in a trial of the OX40 agonist ivuxolimab. This receptor was taken from an adult with an advanced solid tumor such as melanoma, head and neck, liver or kidney cancer. The chain uses TRBV2 and TRBJ1-6; 9 bases are a match to TRBD1. CDR3 bases: TGTGCCAGCAGTGAAGGACAGGGGGTACGATCACCCCTCCACTTT. Its protein is CASSEGQGVRSPLHF.